Presented here are 18 T cell receptor beta chains from one specimen sequenced in a study of neoadjuvant anti-PD-1 for oral cavity cancer. Produced via immunoSEQ multiplex PCR; TCRdb's table is partial and in-frame only. The repertoire holds over 65,000 clones, with around 84% as singletons. Time point reported: after neoadjuvant nivolumab, at surgical resection. Specimen: PBMCs, collected after nivolumab (anti-PD-1) treatment. The source of these receptors is a person between 35 and 79 years old with oral cavity squamous cell carcinoma.

This chain joins TRBV4-1 and TRBJ2-1, with 7 bases lining up with TRBD2. CDR3 length: 17 residues. V shed 0 bases, J shed 4 bases, and the junction held 9 bases outside the gene matches. Germline CDR1 is MGHRA and CDR2 is YSYEKL. As DNA, the CDR3 is TGCGCCAGCAGCCAAGAGGTGGGCGGGAGCCGGTACAATGAGCAGTTCTTC. This sequence encodes CASSQEVGGSRYNEQFF.

This clone occurred a few times. The chain employs TRBV27 and TRBJ2-3; 12 positions match TRBD2. The germline gives CDR1 MNHEY, CDR2 SMNVEV (reference sequence). Trimming at V came to 7 bases and at J to 1 base, leaving 6 bases not matched to a gene. There are 16 residues in the CDR3. This CDR3 is CASIRLAGAGTDTQYF. In DNA, the CDR3 is TGTGCCAGCATCAGACTAGCGGGAGCGGGCACAGATACGCAGTATTTT.

J is TRBJ2-1 and V is TRBV11-2; D not certain. The CDR3 consists of 15 residues. Per the germline V gene, CDR1 is SGHAT and CDR2 is FQNNGV. Trimming took 5 bases from V and 0 from J, leaving 11 bases between them. The CDR3 here is CASSPTISSYNEQFF. The CDR3 DNA follows: TGTGCCAGCAGCCCTACCATAAGCTCCTACAATGAGCAGTTCTTC. Full variable domain (missing parts from reference TRBV11-2 and TRBJ2-1): EAGVAQSPRYKIIEKRQSVAFWCNPISGHATLYWYQQILGQGPKLLIQFQNNGVVDDSQLPKDRFSAERLKGVDSTLKIQPAKLEDSAVYLCASSPTISSYNEQFFGPGTRLTVL.

The chain joins TRBV14 to TRBJ2-5, with 10 positions matching TRBD2. V was pared by 0 bases and J by 4 bases, with 11 bases of the junction left unmatched. Per the germline V gene, CDR1 is SGHDN and CDR2 is FVKESK. The CDR3 sequence is 18 residues long. CDR3 loop: CASSQDLASGSRGETQYF. The DNA of the CDR3 is TGTGCCAGCAGCCAAGATTTGGCTAGCGGGAGTAGAGGAGAGACCCAGTACTTC.

The V and J genes are TRBV2 and TRBJ2-5; weak D call: TRBD2 (5 bases). This CDR3 contains 13 residues. The germline gives CDR1 SNHLY, CDR2 FYNNEI. V lost 6 bases and J 2 bases, leaving 10 bases between the germline ends. CDR3 coding DNA: TGTGCCAGCAGCCGGGATTTTCAAGAGACCCAGTACTTC. Translation: CASSRDFQETQYF. The full variable domain, completed using reference TRBV2 and TRBJ2-5, is EPEVTQTPSHQVTQMGQEVILRCVPISNHLYFYWYRQILGQKVEFLVSFYNNEISEKSEIFDDQFSVERPDGSNFTLKIRSTKLEDSAMYFCASSRDFQETQYFGPGTRLLVL.

The chain links TRBV5-6 to TRBJ2-1, with D perhaps matching TRBD2 (6 bases). Trimming took 2 bases from V and 10 from J, leaving 7 bases between them. The CDR3 spans 11 residues. Germline CDR1 SGHDT, CDR2 YYEEEE. Written as DNA, the CDR3 is TGTGCCAGCAGCTTCGGGGGAGAGCAGTTCTTC. It is translated as CASSFGGEQFF.

The chain is built from TRBV6-1 and TRBJ2-7; tentatively, D is TRBD1 (5 bases). The V end was cut by 7 bases, the J end by 4 bases, with 11 bases between. CDR1 and CDR2 (germline): MNHNS, SASEGT. This CDR3 comprises 12 residues. The CDR3 reads CASMTQGYEQYF. CDR3 sequence (DNA): TGTGCCAGCATGACCCAGGGTTACGAGCAGTACTTC.

This rearrangement joins TRBV9 to TRBJ2-7, with D possibly being TRBD2 (6 bases). CDR3 length: 15 residues. Germline V CDR1 and CDR2: SGDLS, YYNGEE. The germline V and J ends were trimmed by 0 bases and 4 bases, with 14 bases remaining between them. CDR3 in amino acids: CASSVGSLGGYEQYF. The CDR3 DNA follows: TGTGCCAGCAGCGTAGGGTCCCTCGGGGGTTACGAGCAGTACTTC.

The CDR3 DNA reads TGCAGCGGGACAGAGAGTCTGGAGACCCAGTACTTC. Its translation: CSGTESLETQYF. The chain couples TRBV29-1 to TRBJ2-5; tentative D call: TRBD1 (6 bases). CDR1 and CDR2 (germline): SQVTM, ANQGSEA. The length of the CDR3 is 12 residues. Trimming stripped 7 bases from V and 5 bases from J, with 14 bases between.

The rearrangement uses TRBV28 and TRBJ2-1; a possible D gene is TRBD1 (5 bases). V gave up 2 bases and J gave up 9 bases, with 17 bases separating them. Germline CDR1 is MDHEN and CDR2 is SYDVKM. CDR3 length: 15 residues. The CDR3, as DNA: TGTGCCAGCAGTTTAGAGAGGACAATGCGCACTGAGCAGTTCTTC. It specifies CASSLERTMRTEQFF.

The chain joins TRBV30 to TRBJ2-7, with D hard to call. The CDR3 contains 12 residues. V dropped 3 bases and J dropped 5 bases, with 11 bases sitting between them. Germline CDR1 reads GTSNPN; CDR2 reads SVGIG (reference sequence). CDR3 coding DNA: TGTGCCTGGAGGGCTAGTTCCCACGAGCAGTACTTC. Amino acid sequence: CAWRASSHEQYF.

The chain combines TRBV29-1 with TRBJ2-1, with D tentatively TRBD2 (6 bases). Per germline, CDR1 SQVTM and CDR2 ANQGSEA. Between the trimmed V and J ends, which lost 7 bases and 9 bases, there was a span of 13 bases. CDR3 length: 11 residues. CDR3 sequence: CSAWGVGEQFF. The CDR3 DNA reads as TGCAGCGCTTGGGGGGTGGGTGAGCAGTTCTTC.

The chain uses TRBV19 and TRBJ2-3, with 8 bases matching TRBD2. From germline, CDR1 is LNHDA and CDR2 SQIVND (reference sequence). The length of the CDR3 is 18 residues. The trim removed 7 bases at V and 3 bases at J, leaving 18 bases unmatched. The CDR3 region has the DNA TGTGCCAGTACCCCTTCGTGGGTCGGGAGGGCCGGGACAGATACGCAGTATTTT. Its translation: CASTPSWVGRAGTDTQYF.

The chain is built from TRBV19 and TRBJ2-1, with TRBD1 as a possible D gene (5 bases). The CDR3 loop spans 15 amino acids. Trimming stripped 4 bases from V and 3 bases from J, with 13 bases between. Germline-derived CDR1 and CDR2 are LNHDA and SQIVND (reference sequence). The CDR3 sequence is CASSTGNYLYNEQFF. Here the CDR3 DNA reads TGTGCCAGTAGTACAGGGAATTATCTCTACAATGAGCAGTTCTTC.

J is TRBJ1-5 and V is TRBV9; maybe TRBD1 (6 bases). With 3 bases removed from V and 6 bases from J, the gap between germline ends came to 13 bases. CDR1 and CDR2 from the germline V gene are SGDLS and YYNGEE. The CDR3 length is 14 residues. CDR3 DNA: TGTGCCAGCAGCGGAGGGGGATCGGGTCAGCCCCAGCATTTT. Translation gives CASSGGGSGQPQHF.

The rearrangement links TRBV30 to TRBJ1-5; D gene uncertain. Trimming removed 0 bases from V and 6 bases from J, with 9 bases in between. Germline V lookup: CDR1 GTSNPN, CDR2 SVGIG (reference sequence). This CDR3 region has 13 residues. CDR3 DNA: TGTGCCTGGAGTGTACAAGGAAGTCAGCCCCAGCATTTT. Residues: CAWSVQGSQPQHF. Together with reference TRBV30 and TRBJ1-5, the CDR3 gives the full variable domain: SQTIHQWPATLVQPVGSPLSLECTVEGTSNPNLYWYRQAAGRGLQLLFYSVGIGQISSEVPQNLSASRPQDRQFILSSKKLLLSDSGFYLCAWSVQGSQPQHFGDGTRLSIL.

The genes are TRBV4-1 and TRBJ1-1, with TRBD1 as a possible D gene (5 bases). Between the trimmed V and J ends, which lost 2 bases and 5 bases, there was a span of 15 bases. The V gene's germline CDR1 is MGHRA and CDR2 YSYEKL. This CDR3 has 15 amino acids. CDR3 bases: TGCGCCAGCAGCCAACACAGGACCCGGAGGACTGAAGCTTTCTTT. This translates into CASSQHRTRRTEAFF.

The chain employs TRBV4-1 and TRBJ2-7; D may correspond to TRBD1 or TRBD2 (5 bases each). Germline V gene lookup returns CDR1 MGHRA and CDR2 YSYEKL. With 3 bases removed from V and 3 bases from J, the gap between germline ends came to 9 bases. This CDR3 is 13 amino acids long. CDR3 nucleotides: TGCGCCAGCAGCCATGCAGGGAGCTACGAGCAGTACTTC. It translates to CASSHAGSYEQYF.